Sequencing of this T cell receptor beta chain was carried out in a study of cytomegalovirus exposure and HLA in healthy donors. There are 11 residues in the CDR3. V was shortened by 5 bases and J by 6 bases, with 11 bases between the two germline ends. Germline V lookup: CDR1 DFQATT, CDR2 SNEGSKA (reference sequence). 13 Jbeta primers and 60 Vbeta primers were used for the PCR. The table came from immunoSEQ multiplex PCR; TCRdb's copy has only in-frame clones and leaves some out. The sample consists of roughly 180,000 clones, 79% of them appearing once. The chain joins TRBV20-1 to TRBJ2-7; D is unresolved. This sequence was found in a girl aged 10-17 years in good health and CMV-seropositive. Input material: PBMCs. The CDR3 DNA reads TGCAGTGCTCCTGGCACGGGCGAGCAGTACTTC. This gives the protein CSAPGTGEQYF.